A single sample is the source of the 13 T cell receptor beta chains below, sequenced in a study of shared clonotypes between healthy human individuals. Sequencing was performed with immunoSEQ multiplex PCR; in TCRdb, only in-frame clones are kept and a portion is missing. Here the sample spans about 1.1 million clones, around 78% being singletons. The specimen was memory CD4+ T cells from PBMCs. Documented subset: CD45RA-negative fraction. The receptors originated from a man between 18 and 35 years old in good health. Some clones in this sample may be carry-over from other donors' samples.

V usage is TRBV7-8 and J usage is TRBJ1-1; 8 nucleotides agree with TRBD1. From germline, CDR1 is SGHVS and CDR2 FQNEAQ. V dropped 4 bases and J dropped 1; count of bases not matched to a gene: 2. The CDR3 runs to 14 residues. Here the CDR3 DNA reads TGTGCCAGCAGCTCCGGGACAGGGAACACTGAAGCTTTCTTT. It codes for CASSSGTGNTEAFF. The complete variable domain, with remaining parts taken from reference TRBV7-8 and TRBJ1-1, reads GAGVSQSPRYKVAKRGQDVALRCDPISGHVSLFWYQQALGQGPEFLTYFQNEAQLDKSGLPSDRFFAERPEGSVSTLKIQRTQQEDSAVYLCASSSGTGNTEAFFGQGTRLTVV.

This clone was seen a few times. The sample contains more than one DNA sequence encoding this CDR3. J is TRBJ1-2 and V is TRBV29-1; 9 positions agree with TRBD1. V shed 0 bases, J shed 6 bases, and the junction held 5 bases outside the gene matches. The CDR3 extends over 14 amino acids. Germline assignment: CDR1 SQVTM and CDR2 ANQGSEA. CDR3 sequence: CSVEDRGTGNGYTF. The CDR3 bases are TGCAGCGTTGAAGATCGAGGGACAGGGAATGGCTACACCTTC.

This chain links TRBV10-3 with TRBJ2-3; TRBD1 matches at 8 bases. Trimming took 11 bases from V and 5 from J; bases not matched to a gene: 12. The V gene's germline CDR1 is ENHRY and CDR2 SYGVKD. The CDR3 is made up of 14 amino acids. This chain's CDR3 is CAVTQGAGGDTQYF. CDR3 coding DNA: TGTGCCGTTACCCAGGGGGCCGGGGGAGATACGCAGTATTTT.

The genes are TRBV7-9 and TRBJ2-1; D is tentatively TRBD1 or TRBD2 (5 bases each). Germline CDR1 SEHNR, CDR2 FQNEAQ (reference sequence). CDR3 length: 14 residues. V lost 0 bases and J 5 bases, leaving 8 bases between the germline ends. This CDR3 is CASSLAGTNNEQFF. The CDR3 DNA follows: TGTGCCAGCAGCTTAGCCGGGACGAACAATGAGCAGTTCTTC. Supplemented by reference TRBV7-9 and TRBJ2-1, the full variable domain reads DTGVSQNPRHKITKRGQNVTFRCDPISEHNRLYWYRQTLGQGPEFLTYFQNEAQLEKSRLLSDRFSAERPKGSFSTLEIQRTEQGDSAMYLCASSLAGTNNEQFFGPGTRLTVL.

The CDR3 is CASSLSTGGTNTEAFF. CDR3 nucleotide sequence: TGCGCCAGCAGCTTGTCTACAGGGGGCACGAACACTGAAGCTTTCTTT. This chain joins TRBV5-1 and TRBJ1-1; 9 bases line up with TRBD1. The CDR3 extends over 16 amino acids. The germline CDR1 and CDR2 sequences are SGHRS and YFSETQ. The J segment lost 1 base and the V segment lost 1 base, leaving 5 bases of the junction unmatched.

J is TRBJ2-7 and V is TRBV7-2, with 14 bases lining up with TRBD2. Germline trimming cut 4 bases from V and 7 bases from J; bases unmatched to any gene: 9. This CDR3 contains 16 residues. Per germline, CDR1 SGHTA and CDR2 FQGNSA. The DNA for the CDR3 is TGTGCCAGCAGCTCCCGTCGACTAGCGGGAGGGGAAGAGCAGTACTTC. Its protein is CASSSRRLAGGEEQYF.

In DNA form, the CDR3 reads TGTGCCAGCAGCCAAGATAGGGGGGGATCTGGCTACACCTTC. This sequence encodes CASSQDRGGSGYTF. The chain carries TRBV4-2 and TRBJ1-2, with D possibly TRBD1 on 6 matching bases. The CDR3 extends over 14 amino acids. The V end lost 0 bases, the J end lost 7 bases, and 12 bases lay between the germline ends. The germline V gene has CDR1 LGHNA and CDR2 YNFKEQ.

The chain combines TRBV6-5 with TRBJ2-7; 8 bases are shared with TRBD2. The germline CDR1 and CDR2 sequences are MNHEY and SVGAGI. CDR3 length: 13 residues. V lost 6 bases to trimming and J lost 6 bases; unmatched junction nucleotides: 7. This chain's CDR3 is CASSFSSGSEQYF. In DNA, the CDR3 is TGTGCCAGCAGCTTTTCCAGCGGGAGCGAGCAGTACTTC.

On this clone: Since a much larger clone is just one base distant, this may be a read error. The chain carries TRBV5-5 and TRBJ2-6; TRBD1 might be the D (6 bases). V lost 0 bases and J 2 bases, leaving 6 bases between the germline ends. The CDR3 has 15 residues. Germline CDR1 and CDR2: SGHKS and YYEKEE (reference sequence). DNA of the CDR3: TGTGCCAGCAGCTTGGCAGGGGCTGGGGCCAACGTCCTGACTTTC. It codes for CASSLAGAGANVLTF.

To note about this clone: At one boundary the junction diverges from the germline segment, which might be a read error. The CDR3 loop is CVSSSTSGRGDTQYF. The CDR3 DNA reads TGTGTCAGCAGCTCGACTAGCGGGAGGGGAGATACGCAGTATTTT. The chain couples TRBV7-9 to TRBJ2-3; 14 bases are a match to TRBD2. The germline CDR1 and CDR2 sequences are SEHNR and FQNEAQ (reference sequence). CDR3 length: 15 amino acids.

This clone was detected ten times or more. The rearrangement links TRBV19 to TRBJ1-1; unclear D gene. The CDR3 is made up of 14 amino acids. The germline V gene has CDR1 LNHDA and CDR2 SQIVND (reference sequence). Trimming took 3 bases from V and 5 from J, leaving 13 bases between them. The CDR3 DNA reads TGTGCCAGTAGTATCAGTAGAACGGGAACTGAAGCTTTCTTT. Protein product: CASSISRTGTEAFF. Variable domain in full (rest from reference TRBV19 and TRBJ1-1): DGGITQSPKYLFRKEGQNVTLSCEQNLNHDAMYWYRQDPGQGLRLIYYSQIVNDFQKGDIAEGYSVSREKKESFPLTVTSAQKNPTAFYLCASSISRTGTEAFFGQGTRLTVV.

As to this clone: The sample holds other DNA sequences that translate to the same CDR3. V is TRBV7-9 and J is TRBJ1-4; D is uncertain. This CDR3 region has 14 residues. Germline CDR1 and CDR2: SEHNR and FQNEAQ (reference sequence). V was pared by 1 base and J by 6 bases, with 9 bases between. CDR3 bases: TGTGCCAGCAGCTTAGGGGGAGGAGATGAAAAACTGTTTTTT. Residues: CASSLGGGDEKLFF.

As concerns this clone: Other nucleotide sequences in the sample specify the same CDR3. The rearrangement uses TRBV2 and TRBJ2-5, with D hard to call. The CDR3 consists of 12 residues. The V end lost 6 bases, the J end lost 5 bases, and 10 bases lay between the germline ends. Germline-derived CDR1 and CDR2 are SNHLY and FYNNEI. The CDR3 sequence is CASSPMGETQYF. The CDR3 bases are TGTGCCAGCAGCCCTATGGGGGAGACCCAGTACTTC. The full variable domain, its missing parts supplied by reference TRBV2 and TRBJ2-5, is EPEVTQTPSHQVTQMGQEVILRCVPISNHLYFYWYRQILGQKVEFLVSFYNNEISEKSEIFDDQFSVERPDGSNFTLKIRSTKLEDSAMYFCASSPMGETQYFGPGTRLLVL.